These 14 T cell receptor beta chains originate from one sample sequenced in a study of T cells in localized non-small cell lung cancer. Only in-frame clones appear in the TCRdb table, and some are missing; sequencing was by immunoSEQ multiplex PCR. This repertoire shows 2,500 to 3,000 clones, roughly 35% found once; its top ten account for under 25%. Specimen: normal lung tissue next to the tumor, collected before any cancer treatment. Source of these receptors: a woman between 35 and 75 years old with stage II squamous cell lung carcinoma.

The rearrangement links TRBV15 to TRBJ2-2; the D is unclear. V was clipped by 4 bases and J by 5 bases, with 14 bases between them. CDR1 and CDR2 (germline): LNHNV, YYDKDF (reference sequence). This CDR3 comprises 15 residues. The CDR3 region is CATSTRADGTGELFF. CDR3 nucleotide sequence: TGTGCCACCAGCACCCGAGCAGACGGGACCGGGGAGCTGTTTTTT.

The V and J genes are TRBV10-2 and TRBJ2-3; 12 nucleotides align to TRBD1. The germline V gene has CDR1 WSHSY and CDR2 SAAADI. This CDR3 contains 15 residues. J gave up 5 bases and V 5 bases, and 5 bases lay outside the gene matches. The CDR3 DNA follows: TGCGCCAGCAGTACCGGGACAGGGGGCATAGATACGCAGTATTTT. It specifies CASSTGTGGIDTQYF.

The J gene is TRBJ1-1, the V gene TRBV19, with unresolved D. Trimming cost V 8 bases and J 1 base, with 11 bases left between them. The germline V gene has CDR1 LNHDA and CDR2 SQIVND (reference sequence). The CDR3 loop spans 13 amino acids. DNA of the CDR3: TGTGCCAGTGTCGTGTCGTGGAACACTGAAGCTTTCTTT. It translates to CASVVSWNTEAFF. The full variable domain, rest sourced from reference TRBV19 and TRBJ1-1, is DGGITQSPKYLFRKEGQNVTLSCEQNLNHDAMYWYRQDPGQGLRLIYYSQIVNDFQKGDIAEGYSVSREKKESFPLTVTSAQKNPTAFYLCASVVSWNTEAFFGQGTRLTVV.

This CDR3 is CASSYQGRGTEAFF. CDR3 DNA: TGTGCCAGCAGCTATCAGGGGCGGGGGACTGAAGCTTTCTTT. The chain is built from TRBV11-3 and TRBJ1-1, with D tentatively TRBD1 (6 bases). CDR1 and CDR2 (germline): SGHNT, YENEEA. Trimming removed 4 bases at V and 5 bases at J, with 14 bases between. The CDR3 totals 14 residues. Variable domain in full (rest from reference TRBV11-3 and TRBJ1-1): EAGVVQSPRYKIIEKKQPVAFWCNPISGHNTLYWYLQNLGQGPELLIRYENEEAVDDSQLPKDRFSAERLKGVDSTLKIQPAELGDSAVYLCASSYQGRGTEAFFGQGTRLTVV.

This clone was detected only a few times. This chain uses TRBV28 with TRBJ2-1; 11 nucleotides agree with TRBD2. This CDR3 region has 16 residues. Germline loops: CDR1 MDHEN, CDR2 SYDVKM. V gave up 4 bases and J gave up 4 bases; unmatched junction bases: 6. The CDR3 spells CASSSPTSGGYNEQFF. Written as DNA, the CDR3 is TGTGCCAGCAGTTCCCCCACTAGCGGGGGATACAATGAGCAGTTCTTC.

This clone has more than one count but fewer than ten. The J gene is TRBJ2-3, the V gene TRBV29-1, with TRBD1 matching over 7 bases. After removal of 5 bases from V and 2 bases from J, the junction contained 10 bases not matched to a gene. Germline V CDR1 and CDR2: SQVTM, ANQGSEA. The CDR3 is made up of 15 amino acids. CDR3 protein: CSVTPGQPFTDTQYF. DNA of the CDR3: TGCAGCGTTACTCCGGGACAGCCATTCACAGATACGCAGTATTTT.

Points on this clone: One end of the junction is discordant with germline, which a read error may explain. The CDR3 DNA reads as TGTGTCAGCCTCTCAGGGGTGAACACCGGGGAGCTGTTTTTT. Amino acid sequence: CVSLSGVNTGELFF. The chain links TRBV28 to TRBJ2-2; TRBD1 is a possible D gene (6 bases). The CDR3 has 14 residues. Germline CDR1 MDHEN, CDR2 SYDVKM.

The chain employs TRBV9 and TRBJ2-2; tentative D call: TRBD2 (6 bases). Looked up from germline, CDR1 is SGDLS and CDR2 is YYNGEE. The ends were cut back, 5 bases at V and 2 bases at J, with 16 bases in the middle. CDR3 length: 16 residues. The CDR3, as DNA: TGTGCCAGCAGTGCGGAGGGGAAAATAAACACCGGGGAGCTGTTTTTT. Its translation is CASSAEGKINTGELFF.

V is TRBV9 and J is TRBJ2-2; 8 nucleotides line up with TRBD1. The CDR3 covers 15 residues. Germline CDR1 is SGDLS and CDR2 is YYNGEE. The J segment lost 7 bases and the V segment lost 2 bases, leaving 7 bases of the junction unmatched. The chain's CDR3 is CASSVGAGGIGELFF. As DNA, the CDR3 is TGTGCCAGCAGCGTCGGAGCAGGGGGCATCGGGGAGCTGTTTTTT.

The chain is built from TRBV18 and TRBJ1-1, with 7 positions matching TRBD1. The CDR3 length is 15 residues. V shed 8 bases, J shed 0 bases, and the junction held 9 bases outside the gene matches. The germline CDR1 and CDR2 sequences are KGHSH and LQKENI. CDR3 sequence: CASLTQGGMNTEAFF. In nucleotides, the CDR3 is TGTGCCAGCCTAACGCAGGGGGGGATGAACACTGAAGCTTTCTTT.

This clone was counted a few times. The chain carries TRBV6-8 and TRBJ2-7; no firm D call. V was trimmed by 0 bases and J by 3 bases, leaving 18 bases between them. Looked up from germline, CDR1 is MNHGY and CDR2 is SAAAGT. There are 17 residues in the CDR3. This chain's CDR3 is CASSYSATPGSNYEQYF. Here the CDR3 DNA reads TGTGCCAGCAGTTACTCCGCGACACCCGGGTCCAACTACGAGCAGTACTTC.

This chain joins TRBV28 and TRBJ1-2; 7 bases agree with TRBD1. J gave up 4 bases and V 5 bases, and 4 bases lay outside the gene matches. The length of the CDR3 is 13 residues. Per the germline V gene, CDR1 is MDHEN and CDR2 is SYDVKM. The CDR3 nucleotides are TGTGCCAGCAGTGGGGACAGCATCTATGGCTACACCTTC. This sequence encodes CASSGDSIYGYTF.

In this sample, this clone turned up a few times. V is TRBV6-8 and J is TRBJ1-1; possible D gene TRBD1, 6 bases. V lost 4 bases to trimming and J lost 6 bases, with 18 bases between them. CDR3 length: 15 residues. CDR1 and CDR2 from the germline V gene are MNHGY and SAAAGT. The CDR3 DNA reads as TGTGCCAGCAGTTCAGTCGGGGGCGCCGACCCTGAAGCTTTCTTT. Protein sequence: CASSSVGGADPEAFF.

The chain couples TRBV29-1 to TRBJ1-4, with 7 positions matching TRBD1. The germline V gene encodes CDR1 SQVTM and CDR2 ANQGSEA. Trimming at V came to 6 bases and at J to 6 bases, leaving 7 bases not matched to a gene. The CDR3 is 13 residues long. The CDR3 protein is CSVRTGLDEKLFF. CDR3 nucleotide sequence: TGCAGCGTACGGACAGGTTTGGATGAAAAACTGTTTTTT.